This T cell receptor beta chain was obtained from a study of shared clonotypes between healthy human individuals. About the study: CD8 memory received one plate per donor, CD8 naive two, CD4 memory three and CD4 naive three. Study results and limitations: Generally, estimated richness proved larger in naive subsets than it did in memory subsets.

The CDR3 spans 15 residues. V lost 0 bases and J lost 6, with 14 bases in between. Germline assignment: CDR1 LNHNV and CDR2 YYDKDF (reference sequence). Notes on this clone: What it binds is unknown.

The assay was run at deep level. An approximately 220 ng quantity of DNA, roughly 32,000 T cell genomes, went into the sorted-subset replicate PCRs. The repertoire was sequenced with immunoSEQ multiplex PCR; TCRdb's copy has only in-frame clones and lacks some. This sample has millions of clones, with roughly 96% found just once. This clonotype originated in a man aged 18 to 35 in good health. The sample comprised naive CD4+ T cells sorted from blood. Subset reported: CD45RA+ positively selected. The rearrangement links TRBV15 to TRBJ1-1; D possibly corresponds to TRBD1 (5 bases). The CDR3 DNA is TGTGCCACCAGCAGAGATTTGGTCGGGGGACCTGAAGCTTTCTTT. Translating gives CATSRDLVGGPEAFF.